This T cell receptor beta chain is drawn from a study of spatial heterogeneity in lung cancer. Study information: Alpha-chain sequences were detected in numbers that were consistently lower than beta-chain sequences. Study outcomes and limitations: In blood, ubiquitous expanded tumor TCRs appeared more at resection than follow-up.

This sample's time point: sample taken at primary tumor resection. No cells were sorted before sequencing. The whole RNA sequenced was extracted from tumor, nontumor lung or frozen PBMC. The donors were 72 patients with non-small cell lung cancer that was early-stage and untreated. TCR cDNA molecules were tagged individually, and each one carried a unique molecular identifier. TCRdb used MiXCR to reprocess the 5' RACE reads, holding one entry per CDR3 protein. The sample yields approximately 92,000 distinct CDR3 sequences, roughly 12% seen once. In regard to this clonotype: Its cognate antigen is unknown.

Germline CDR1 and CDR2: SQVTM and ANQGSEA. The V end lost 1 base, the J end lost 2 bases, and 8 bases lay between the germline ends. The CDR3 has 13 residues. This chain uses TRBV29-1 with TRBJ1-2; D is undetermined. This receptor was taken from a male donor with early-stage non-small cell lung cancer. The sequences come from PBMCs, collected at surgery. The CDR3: CSVEGLPNYGYTF. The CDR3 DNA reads TGCAGCGTTGAAGGTCTACCAAACTATGGCTACACCTTC.